The 8 T cell receptor beta chains reported below all come from one sample, sequenced in a study of Ad26.COV2.S vaccination and SARS-CoV-2 variants. Data came from immunoSEQ multiplex PCR; TCRdb stores just in-frame clones and leaves some out. The sample shows hundreds of thousands of clones, roughly 87% of them seen only once. Treatment denoted: around 19 received Ad26.COV2.S at low or high dose, single or two shots; roughly five received placebo; per-sample allocation not given. On day 63 after the first injection, vaccine and placebo recipients gave samples. The sequences come from peripheral blood, collected in a trial of Ad26.COV2.S vaccine versus placebo. Source of these receptors: a person between 18 and 65 years old who received the Ad26.COV2.S COVID-19 vaccine or a placebo.

The chain recombines TRBV18 with TRBJ1-1, with TRBD1 identical over 8 bases. This CDR3 has 14 amino acids. V dropped 3 bases and J dropped 3; count of bases not matched to a gene: 3. CDR1 and CDR2 from the germline V gene are KGHSH and LQKENI. The CDR3 DNA follows: TGTGCCAGCTCACCCCCGGGACAGGACACTGAAGCTTTCTTT. Amino acids: CASSPPGQDTEAFF. Together with reference TRBV18 and TRBJ1-1, the CDR3 gives the full variable domain: NAGVMQNPRHLVRRRGQEARLRCSPMKGHSHVYWYRQLPEEGLKFMVYLQKENIIDESGMPKERFSAEFPKEGPSILRIQQVVRGDSAAYFCASSPPGQDTEAFFGQGTRLTVV.

V and J are TRBV9 and TRBJ2-7; no clear D. This CDR3 is 14 amino acids long. V lost 0 bases, J lost 2 bases, and 9 bases lay in between. Germline V gene data show CDR1 as SGDLS and CDR2 as YYNGEE. CDR3 residues: CASSVAQDAYEQYF. For the CDR3, the DNA is TGTGCCAGCAGCGTAGCCCAGGATGCCTACGAGCAGTACTTC.

V usage is TRBV7-6 and J usage is TRBJ2-3; 11 bases are shared with TRBD2. The junction had 1 base not matched to a gene; V was cut back by 5 bases and J by 3 bases. This CDR3 spans 14 amino acids. Germline CDR1 is SGHVS and CDR2 is FNYEAQ. The CDR3 DNA follows: TGTGCCAGCAGCCCTAGCGGGGGGACAGATACGCAGTATTTT. This translates into CASSPSGGTDTQYF.

The J gene is TRBJ2-5, the V gene TRBV14; possibly TRBD1 for D (6 bases). Germline assignment: CDR1 SGHDN and CDR2 FVKESK. The CDR3 runs to 15 residues. Trimming shortened V by 1 base and J by 1 base, and 10 bases separated the two germline ends. CDR3 protein: CASSQVGQIQETQYF. The CDR3 DNA is TGTGCCAGCAGCCAAGTCGGACAGATCCAAGAGACCCAGTACTTC.

This chain connects TRBV5-4 to TRBJ1-6, with D possibly being TRBD1 (6 bases). Trimming shortened V by 4 bases and J by 6 bases, and 11 bases separated the two germline ends. Germline CDR1 reads SGHNT; CDR2 reads YYREEE (reference sequence). CDR3 length equals 14 residues. The DNA of the CDR3 is TGTGCCAGCAGCCTGGGACATGTTAATTCACCCCTCCACTTT. Translating gives CASSLGHVNSPLHF.

The chain uses TRBV12-5 and TRBJ1-1, with 8 bases lining up with TRBD1. The CDR3 extends over 15 amino acids. V lost 4 bases, J lost 3 bases, and 7 bases stayed unmatched. Germline V gene lookup returns CDR1 LGHNT and CDR2 FRNRAP. Here the CDR3 DNA reads TGTGCTAGTGGTTCCCCGGACAGGGAAGACACTGAAGCTTTCTTT. Translating it yields CASGSPDREDTEAFF.

The chain carries TRBV9 and TRBJ2-5; 15 bases line up with TRBD2. Germline trimming cut 2 bases from V and 0 bases from J; bases unmatched to any gene: 2. This CDR3 has 17 residues. Germline CDR1 SGDLS, CDR2 YYNGEE. The CDR3 DNA follows: TGTGCCAGCAGCGTGGGACTAGCGGGGGGTTACCAAGAGACCCAGTACTTC. Amino acid sequence: CASSVGLAGGYQETQYF.

The V and J genes are TRBV6-2 or TRBV6-3 and TRBJ2-7, with D uncertain. The CDR3 has 16 residues. V was shortened by 6 bases and J by 4 bases, with 22 bases between the two germline ends. The germline gives CDR1 MNHEY, CDR2 SVGEGT. Here the CDR3 reads CASSSPRTGPTYEQYF. CDR3 bases: TGTGCCAGCAGCTCCCCGCGCACCGGCCCGACTTACGAGCAGTACTTC.